The T cell receptor (beta chain) under discussion was sequenced for a study of glioma-infiltrating T cells after dendritic cell vaccination. Across the whole study: Dendritic cell vaccination trial patients had either newly diagnosed or recurrent glioblastoma. At biweekly intervals, patients got three intradermal dendritic cell vaccine injections.

Regarding the study as a whole: Higher TCR clonality did not directly relate to longer survival.

Up to 2 ug genomic DNA was used for TCRB CDR3 amplification. Clones were read by immunoSEQ multiplex PCR, and TCRdb kept only the in-frame ones, dropping some. The profile covers approximately 82,000 clones, with roughly 90% appearing a single time and about 3% taken by the ten largest. In the case of this clone: What it recognizes is unknown.

The source is a human donor with glioblastoma. The sample consisted of blood, taken before dendritic cell vaccination.

The CDR3 DNA follows: TGTGCCAGCAGCTCCCAGGGGTGGAGCGAAAAACTGTTTTTT. Protein product: CASSSQGWSEKLFF. The chain is built from TRBV11-1 and TRBJ1-4; TRBD1 is a possible D gene (6 bases). Deletions cut 4 bases from V and 8 bases from J, with 14 bases between. CDR1 and CDR2 from the germline V gene are SGHAT and FQDESV (reference sequence). The length of the CDR3 is 14 residues.